Described below is a single T cell receptor (beta chain) sequence and its context. The clone's antigen remains unknown. No much larger clone exists at a distance of one base, and base qualities are not known. CDR1 and CDR2, per the germline V gene, are MNHNS and SASEGT. From its cysteine to its phenylalanine, the CDR3 spans 15 amino acids. The kept DNA is CDR3 alone, 45 bases in frame from the first base. V loses 5 bases at its end and J loses 7 bases; junction bases beyond the gene matches: 10. Library prep was done by multiplex PCR. The listed sequencing device is Illumina HiSeq 4000. TCR beta libraries were built with iRepertoire HTBI primers and Arm-PCR amplification of CDR3 regions. Before sequencing, the PCR products underwent gel purification. Turning to the authors' computational methods: A total of 62 TRBV and approximately 13 TRBJ segments were identified across samples and were used for gene usage analysis of CDR3 amino acid clonotypes. Filtered high-quality paired reads were merged into contigs using COPE and FqMerger. BLAST was used to align contigs to IMGT TRBV, TRBD and TRBJ reference genes, with CDR3 defined following IMGT. Highly expanded clones were defined as clonotypes with a frequency above 0.1%. Shannon entropy served as the measure of repertoire diversity, while the Gini coefficient captured V-J evenness. A clonotype found in more than one individual was treated as public. The raw public reads went through TCRdb reprocessing: fastp at Q25, MiXCR clone calling, in-frame beta chains kept. Entries that share a CDR3 protein sequence are merged under the most common genes and DNA. In this record, the V and J calls reflect TCRdb's handling and not the investigators' own analysis. This sample gives about 400,000 distinct CDR3 sequences in total; less than 25% of them show up just once. The top ten hold 20% to 25% of the sample.

Taken with the paper, the label for time point translates to: persistent/refractory GD, antithyroid drugs over 5 years with positive TRAb. For both TCR sequencing and RNA sequencing, RNA was extracted from PBMCs in TRIzol. The diagnosis of Graves' disease was made according to American Thyroid Association guidelines. Patients for the study were recruited at an endocrinology department in Xi'an, China. From each patient, approximately 10 milliliters of peripheral blood was collected into an EDTA anticoagulant tube. Ficoll Paque Plus density gradient separation was used to isolate PBMCs, and no additional T cell sorting was done. An Agilent 2100 Bioanalyzer and agarose gel were used to check RNA quality, and a NanoDrop 2000 was used to measure RNA concentration. The data stem from a study of regulatory T cells in long-lasting Graves disease listed by TCRdb under 2021. Study-level background: Persistent Graves' disease was defined as persistently positive TSH receptor autoantibodies together with antithyroid drug treatment for over 5 years. Peripheral blood TCR sequencing and RNA sequencing compared persistent Graves' disease patients with newly diagnosed Graves' disease patients. The study was registered as a clinical trial and conducted in China. A total of approximately 35 samples were covered by TCR sequencing, comprising approximately 13 persistent and around 20 newly diagnosed Graves' disease patients. Persistent Graves' disease patients in the clinical cohort had taken antithyroid drugs for 9 to 11 years on average. What the work shows at the level of the full study, not this receptor alone: Persistent patients shared more public clonotypes among themselves (around 2,800) than newly diagnosed patients did (roughly 910). Peripheral blood alone was examined, since thyroid tissue, which constituted the primary lesion, could not be accessed. Sequencing and analysis were restricted to the TCR beta chain. Lower TCR Shannon entropy and fewer highly expanded clones were observed in persistent Graves' disease patients than in newly diagnosed patients, which suggested clonal expansion. The authors acknowledged the small sample size as a limitation that may reduce accuracy. Persistent disease showed preferential use of TRBV28, TRBJ1-2 and TRBJ2-5, whereas newly diagnosed disease favored TRBV20-1 and TRBJ2-1.

The sequence was obtained from a female donor with Graves disease. The chain links TRBV6-1 with TRBJ2-1; the central 8 bases match TRBD2. Sequenced material: peripheral blood mononuclear cells (PBMCs), taken when the disease was refractory, from a patient treated with antithyroid drugs. The CDR3 in this case is CASSHGSGRGNEQFF. Here is the DNA: TGTGCCAGCAGTCACGGGAGCGGGAGAGGGAATGAGCAGTTCTTC.